This T cell receptor beta chain was recorded in a study of T cells after yellow fever vaccination. Findings and limits, study-wide: Highly abundant clonotypes carried over from the bulk population could end up in FACS-sorted repertoires as contaminants.

Template-switching 5'RACE yielded the TCR cDNA; a universal primer site and UMIs were added in the process. TCRdb re-called the 5' RACE reads through MiXCR, storing one row per CDR3 protein. The sample lists about 220,000 distinct CDR3 sequences, approximately 6.7% occurring once. At least ten counts were recorded for this clonotype. Its antigen is unknown. Germline values: CDR1 SGHVS, CDR2 FQNEAQ. Trimming removed 1 base from V and 5 bases from J, with 7 bases in between. This CDR3 is 13 amino acids long. The clonotype was recovered from a young man who received the YFV17D yellow fever vaccine. This chain uses TRBV7-8 with TRBJ2-3; D possibly uses TRBD1 or TRBD2 (5 bases each). The sample in question was CD4+ T cells sorted from PBMCs, obtained on the day of the yellow fever booster vaccination. DNA of the CDR3: TGTGCCAGCAGCTTAGTTGGGGGAGATACGCAGTATTTT. The encoded protein is CASSLVGGDTQYF. Full variable domain (outside the CDR3, taken from reference TRBV7-8 and TRBJ2-3): GAGVSQSPRYKVAKRGQDVALRCDPISGHVSLFWYQQALGQGPEFLTYFQNEAQLDKSGLPSDRFFAERPEGSVSTLKIQRTQQEDSAVYLCASSLVGGDTQYFGPGTRLTVL.